Shown below are 21 T cell receptor beta chains from a single sample sequenced in a study of OX40 agonist ivuxolimab in advanced cancers. Only in-frame clones appear in the TCRdb table, and some are missing; sequencing was by immunoSEQ multiplex PCR. This sample has 70,000 or so clones; just under 85% occur once, and the top ten carry 5% to 7%. The starting material was CD4+ or CD8+ T cells sorted from blood, obtained in a trial of the OX40 agonist ivuxolimab. The receptors stem from an adult with an advanced solid tumor such as melanoma, head and neck, liver or kidney cancer.

The rearrangement uses TRBV7-2 and TRBJ1-2, with D possibly matching TRBD1 (6 bases). The CDR3 runs to 13 residues. Germline CDR1 and CDR2: SGHTA and FQGNSA. The V end lost 5 bases, the J end lost 7 bases, and 14 bases lay between the germline ends. The CDR3 sequence is CASSPRTVSGYTF. DNA for the CDR3: TGTGCCAGCAGCCCCCGGACAGTAAGTGGCTACACCTTC.

The genes are TRBV28 and TRBJ2-7, with 7 positions matching TRBD1. CDR1 and CDR2 (germline): MDHEN, SYDVKM. The CDR3 length is 14 residues. V lost 2 bases to trimming and J lost 2 bases; unmatched junction nucleotides: 3. The CDR3 sequence: CASSLRQGAYEQYF. CDR3 bases: TGTGCCAGCAGTTTAAGGCAGGGGGCCTACGAGCAGTACTTC.

This chain links TRBV5-1 with TRBJ2-3; D might be TRBD1 or TRBD2, each matching 5 bases. This CDR3 has 19 residues. Between the trimmed V and J ends, which lost 0 bases and 0 bases, there was a span of 20 bases. Per the germline V gene, CDR1 is SGHRS and CDR2 is YFSETQ. The CDR3 loop is CASSLGVGAGPTSTDTQYF. In DNA form, the CDR3 reads TGCGCCAGCAGCTTGGGCGTCGGGGCAGGCCCAACTAGCACAGATACGCAGTATTTT.

V gene TRBV15 combines with J gene TRBJ2-7; D remains ambiguous. This CDR3 contains 16 residues. Between the trimmed V and J ends, which lost 0 bases and 0 bases, there was a span of 12 bases. Germline V gives CDR1 LNHNV, CDR2 YYDKDF (reference sequence). The DNA for the CDR3 is TGTGCCACCAGCAGAGAAGACCCAGAGCTCTCCTACGAGCAGTACTTC. Its translation: CATSREDPELSYEQYF.

The chain recombines TRBV6-5 with TRBJ2-3; no definite D call. The CDR3 is 15 amino acids. The V gene's germline CDR1 is MNHEY and CDR2 SVGAGI. V lost 5 bases to trimming and J lost 3 bases, with 15 bases between them. Here the CDR3 DNA reads TGTGCCAGCAGTCTTACTGGTCCGAGAACAGATACGCAGTATTTT. It codes for CASSLTGPRTDTQYF.

This rearrangement joins TRBV10-2 to TRBJ2-1, with a possible D match to TRBD2 (6 bases). The CDR3 is made up of 12 amino acids. The V end lost 10 bases, the J end lost 10 bases, and 17 bases lay between the germline ends. Germline V CDR1 and CDR2: WSHSY, SAAADI. Here the CDR3 reads CATGRTNGEQFF. The CDR3 DNA reads as TGCGCCACGGGGCGGACTAACGGGGAGCAGTTCTTC.

This chain uses TRBV19 with TRBJ1-2; D remains ambiguous. V lost 5 bases to trimming and J lost 6 bases, with 16 bases between them. The CDR3 extends over 14 amino acids. The germline V gene encodes CDR1 LNHDA and CDR2 SQIVND (reference sequence). CDR3 bases: TGTGCCAGTAGTTTGGCCGATATATCTCATGGCTACACCTTC. This codes for CASSLADISHGYTF.

This chain links TRBV6-5 with TRBJ1-5, with a possible D match to TRBD1 (5 bases). V was trimmed by 6 bases and J by 4 bases, leaving 10 bases between them. CDR3 length: 13 amino acids. Germline V CDR1 and CDR2: MNHEY, SVGAGI. The CDR3 sequence is CASSNGGNQPQHF. The DNA for the CDR3 is TGTGCCAGCAGCAACGGGGGGAATCAGCCCCAGCATTTT.

In its sample, this clone was seen once. The chain is built from TRBV28 and TRBJ2-7; maybe TRBD2 (6 bases). From germline, CDR1 is MDHEN and CDR2 SYDVKM. This CDR3 contains 13 residues. V lost 2 bases and J 3 bases, leaving 8 bases between the germline ends. The CDR3 reads CASSLGGNYEQYF. The CDR3 nucleotides read TGTGCCAGCAGTTTAGGAGGGAACTACGAGCAGTACTTC.

The chain links TRBV4-1 to TRBJ2-1, with D possibly matching TRBD2 (6 bases). The CDR3 sequence is 15 residues long. V was cut by 0 bases and J by 10 bases, with 16 bases left in between. CDR1 and CDR2 (germline): MGHRA, YSYEKL. The CDR3 reads CASSQDGTYGREQFF. The CDR3, as DNA: TGCGCCAGCAGCCAAGATGGGACTTACGGCAGGGAGCAGTTCTTC.

CDR3 loop: CASSVSKAGTNTGELFF. CDR3 nucleotides: TGTGCCAGCAGCGTTAGTAAAGCGGGAACGAACACCGGGGAGCTGTTTTTT. V gene TRBV9 combines with J gene TRBJ2-2; 7 bases are shared with TRBD2. V was pared by 2 bases and J by 0 bases, with 7 bases of the junction left unmatched. The germline V gene encodes CDR1 SGDLS and CDR2 YYNGEE. The CDR3 covers 17 residues.

This clone was seen a few times. The chain combines TRBV5-4 with TRBJ2-7, with TRBD2 matching over 8 bases. This CDR3 contains 15 residues. V lost 4 bases and J lost 2; bases outside the gene matches: 8. CDR1 and CDR2 (germline): SGHNT, YYREEE (reference sequence). CDR3 loop: CASSPGTRTTYEQYV. The CDR3 DNA reads as TGTGCCAGCAGCCCAGGGACTAGAACCACCTACGAGCAGTACGTC.

This chain links TRBV7-9 with TRBJ2-1; TRBD2 matches at 11 bases. The CDR3 consists of 18 residues. Per germline, CDR1 SEHNR and CDR2 FQNEAQ (reference sequence). The V and J ends lost 5 bases and 0 bases, in that order; junction bases with no gene match: 9. The CDR3 DNA follows: TGTGCCAGCAGCGCATCCCCGGGACTAGCGGACTCCTACAATGAGCAGTTCTTC. Its protein is CASSASPGLADSYNEQFF. Based on the CDR3 plus reference TRBV7-9 and TRBJ2-1, the full variable domain is DTGVSQNPRHKITKRGQNVTFRCDPISEHNRLYWYRQTLGQGPEFLTYFQNEAQLEKSRLLSDRFSAERPKGSFSTLEIQRTEQGDSAMYLCASSASPGLADSYNEQFFGPGTRLTVL.

This rearrangement joins TRBV21-1 to TRBJ2-2; the table assigns TRBD2, which was not confirmed against the DNA. TRBV21-1 is labeled a pseudogene. The CDR3 extends over 17 amino acids. The CDR3 nucleotides read TGTGCCAGCAGCAATGGACTAGCGGGGGACCCCACCGGGGAGCTGTTTTTT. Translated, it gives CASSNGLAGDPTGELFF.

This chain links TRBV19 with TRBJ2-1, with 7 bases matching TRBD2. V trimming: 5 bases; J trimming: 9 bases; junction bases outside the gene matches: 7. Germline V lookup: CDR1 LNHDA, CDR2 SQIVND (reference sequence). The CDR3 contains 13 residues. Here the CDR3 DNA reads TGTGCCAGTAGTCCCAAGGGACTAAGTGAGCAGTTCTTC. Translation gives CASSPKGLSEQFF.

The chain uses TRBV7-3 and TRBJ1-2; D ambiguous. CDR3 size: 13 residues. Germline CDR1 is SGHTA and CDR2 is FQGTGA. V lost 1 base, J lost 7 bases, and 10 bases lay in between. The CDR3 is CASSLIAKVGYTF. The CDR3 DNA is TGTGCCAGCAGCTTAATTGCCAAGGTTGGCTACACCTTC.

The rearrangement uses TRBV14 and TRBJ2-1, with D possibly being TRBD1 (5 bases). CDR1 is SGHDN, CDR2 FVKESK, per germline. CDR3 length: 14 amino acids. V was clipped by 5 bases and J by 2 bases, with 10 bases between them. The CDR3 DNA sequence: TGTGCCAGCAGCTATGACAGCACCTACAATGAGCAGTTCTTC. This sequence encodes CASSYDSTYNEQFF.

The rearrangement joins TRBV9 to TRBJ1-5; a weak D match, TRBD1 (5 bases). Trimming shortened V by 0 bases and J by 1 base, and 11 bases separated the two germline ends. The V gene's germline CDR1 is SGDLS and CDR2 YYNGEE. The CDR3 has 16 residues. CDR3 coding DNA: TGTGCCAGCAGCGTAGACGGGGACCCGAGCAATCAGCCCCAGCATTTT. This encodes CASSVDGDPSNQPQHF.

J is TRBJ2-1 and V is TRBV5-6, with a possible D match to TRBD2 (5 bases). CDR3 length equals 15 residues. Germline assignment: CDR1 SGHDT and CDR2 YYEEEE. V was clipped by 0 bases and J by 9 bases, with 16 bases between them. CDR3 DNA: TGTGCCAGCAGCTTGGGCCCAGGTCCCCGGGGTGAGCAGTTCTTC. It codes for CASSLGPGPRGEQFF.

The rearrangement uses TRBV5-4 and TRBJ1-2; D is unresolved. The CDR3 consists of 16 residues. Trimming shortened V by 3 bases and J by 1 base, and 16 bases separated the two germline ends. Germline CDR1 is SGHNT and CDR2 is YYREEE (reference sequence). Here the CDR3 reads CASSSVLELVNYGYTF. The CDR3 DNA is TGTGCCAGCAGCTCAGTTCTAGAACTGGTTAACTATGGCTACACCTTC.

The chain has TRBV27 and TRBJ2-7, with 7 bases aligning to TRBD1. CDR1 is MNHEY and CDR2 is SMNVEV in the germline V gene (reference sequence). After removal of 6 bases from V and 5 bases from J, the junction contained 13 bases not matched to a gene. This CDR3 has 15 amino acids. This CDR3 is CASRPLTGVANEQYF. CDR3 sequence (DNA): TGTGCCAGCAGACCCCTCACAGGGGTAGCTAACGAGCAGTACTTC.